This T cell receptor (beta chain) was captured in a study of vaccination and CD4 T cells after COVID-19. Concerning this clonotype: Its cognate antigen is unknown.

Regarding the study as a whole: Going from roughly 21 to 40, median SARS-CoV-2-reactive clonotypes did not rise significantly.

The Oncomine TCR Beta short-read assay sequenced DNA from cultured CD4+ T cells. One entry per CDR3 protein, called by TCRdb with MiXCR from the PCR reads. Of approximately 15,000 distinct CDR3 sequences in the sample, around 30% were seen once. This CDR3 has 14 residues. V shed 5 bases and J 6 bases; nucleotides not matched to a gene: 4. Germline-derived CDR1 and CDR2 are SGHDN and FVKESK. Stated treatment: approximately 9-day PBMC culture with coronavirus spike peptide pools or control peptides (ViraFEST assay). The sample comprised cultured CD4+ T cells from blood. J is TRBJ2-3 and V is TRBV14, with 11 bases identical to TRBD2. This receptor was taken from a human donor with COVID-19. CDR3 in amino acids: CASSISGGADTQYF. CDR3 nucleotides: TGTGCCAGCAGCATTAGCGGGGGGGCGGATACGCAGTATTTT. Together with reference TRBV14 and TRBJ2-3, the CDR3 gives the full variable domain: EAGVTQFPSHSVIEKGQTVTLRCDPISGHDNLYWYRRVMGKEIKFLLHFVKESKQDESGMPNNRFLAERTGGTYSTLKVQPAELEDSGVYFCASSISGGADTQYFGPGTRLTVL.